A selection of T cell receptor beta chains follows, all from one sample in a study of OX40 agonist ivuxolimab in advanced cancers. Here immunoSEQ multiplex PCR was the method, and the copy in TCRdb shows in-frame clones only, minus some. The sample gives about 64,000 clones, roughly 89% of which show up once; approximately 0.76% is in the top ten. Specimen: CD4+ or CD8+ T cells sorted from blood, collected in a trial of the OX40 agonist ivuxolimab. The receptors originated from an adult with an advanced solid tumor such as melanoma, head and neck, liver or kidney cancer. CDR3s include the opening cysteine and the closing phenylalanine or tryptophan. A D gene is named only where the DNA matches it firmly. Where a row states a size, it is once, few, many or the class of an expanded clone; other rows omit it.

abundance,v_gene,j_gene,d_gene,CDR3aa,CDR3nt
-,TRBV18,TRBJ1-4,-,CASSPTSTNEKLFF,TGTGCCAGCTCACCGACATCAACTAATGAAAAACTGTTTTTT
-,TRBV27,TRBJ2-1,-,CASSLSAQRNNEQFF,TGTGCCAGCAGTTTATCTGCACAGAGGAACAATGAGCAGTTCTTC
once,TRBV5-1,TRBJ2-7,-,CASSLAGAHEQYF,TGCGCCAGCAGCTTGGCGGGGGCCCACGAGCAGTACTTC
-,TRBV30,TRBJ1-1,-,CAWSVLRPGADIEAFF,TGTGCCTGGAGTGTACTCAGACCCGGCGCGGACATTGAAGCTTTCTTT
-,TRBV9,TRBJ2-3,-,CASSVGPIREGTQYF,TGTGCCAGCAGCGTAGGGCCCATCAGGGAAGGTACGCAGTATTTT
-,TRBV19,TRBJ1-1,-,CASSIVGRVKNTEAFF,TGTGCCAGTAGTATAGTCGGCAGGGTGAAGAACACTGAAGCTTTCTTT
-,TRBV14,TRBJ1-5,-,CASSPQGRNQPQHF,TGTGCCAGCAGCCCCCAGGGCCGCAATCAGCCCCAGCATTTT
-,TRBV9,TRBJ1-2,-,CASSVNPGAQYGYTF,TGTGCCAGCAGCGTAAATCCGGGGGCCCAGTATGGCTACACCTTC
-,TRBV7-6,TRBJ2-5,TRBD1,CASSPVTGAAEQYF,TGTGCCAGCAGCCCAGTGACAGGGGCGGCTGAGCAGTACTTC
-,TRBV7-2,TRBJ2-5,TRBD2,CASSGLAGGPETQYF,TGTGCCAGCAGCGGACTAGCGGGGGGGCCGGAGACCCAGTACTTC
-,TRBV18,TRBJ2-1,TRBD2,CASSRLPSSGGTTYNEQFF,TGTGCCAGCTCACGGCTCCCCTCTAGCGGGGGGACAACCTACAATGAGCAGTTCTTC
-,TRBV30,TRBJ1-4,-,CAWSRGAGGNEKLFF,TGTGCCTGGAGTAGAGGGGCAGGCGGAAATGAAAAACTGTTTTTT
once,TRBV2,TRBJ2-1,-,CASKRNYNEQFF,TGTGCCAGCAAGCGAAACTACAATGAGCAGTTCTTC
once,TRBV18,TRBJ1-1,-,CASSPLITQGRAEAFF,TGTGCCAGCTCACCATTAATAACGCAGGGGCGGGCGGAAGCTTTCTTT
-,TRBV6-1,TRBJ2-2,-,CASSEATSGTGELFF,TGTGCCAGCAGTGAAGCCACCTCGGGCACCGGGGAGCTGTTTTTT
-,TRBV10-3,TRBJ2-3,TRBD1,CAGTGAETDTQYF,TGTGCCGGAACAGGGGCTGAGACAGATACGCAGTATTTT
-,TRBV11-3,TRBJ1-1,-,CASSLDSGERTEAFF,TGTGCCAGCAGCTTAGATTCAGGGGAGAGGACTGAAGCTTTCTTT
-,TRBV4-2,TRBJ2-2,-,CASSQENGGELFF,TGTGCCAGCAGCCAAGAGAACGGCGGGGAGCTGTTTTTT
-,TRBV19,TRBJ2-7,-,CASSATNGPYEQYF,TGTGCCAGTAGTGCAACCAACGGGCCCTACGAGCAGTACTTC
-,TRBV18,TRBJ1-5,-,CASSPEGGYQPQHF,TGTGCCAGCTCACCCGAGGGGGGTTATCAGCCCCAGCATTTT
-,TRBV5-5,TRBJ2-7,-,CASSLAYEQYF,TGTGCCAGCAGCTTAGCCTACGAGCAGTACTTC
-,TRBV5-6,TRBJ2-7,TRBD1,CASSPGGQVLLEQYF,TGTGCCAGCAGCCCGGGTGGACAGGTTCTTCTCGAGCAGTACTTC
-,TRBV10-3,TRBJ2-5,TRBD2,CAIRVAGVSETQYF,TGTGCCATCAGAGTAGCGGGAGTGTCAGAGACCCAGTACTTC
-,TRBV10-3,TRBJ2-7,-,CAISESAGSSYEQYF,TGTGCCATCAGTGAGTCCGCCGGAAGCTCCTACGAGCAGTACTTC
few,TRBV20-1,TRBJ1-4,-,CSASMDEKLFF,TGCAGTGCTAGCATGGATGAAAAACTGTTTTTT
-,TRBV10-3,TRBJ2-7,-,CAISDHQGSYEQYF,TGTGCCATCAGTGATCACCAGGGATCCTACGAGCAGTACTTC
-,TRBV29-1,TRBJ2-1,-,CASRNWSYNEQFF,TGCGCCTCGAGGAATTGGTCCTACAATGAGCAGTTCTTC
-,TRBV19,TRBJ2-7,TRBD1,CASSIDRGGEQYF,TGTGCCAGTAGTATTGACAGGGGGGGCGAGCAGTACTTC
-,TRBV20-1,TRBJ2-3,TRBD1,CRAGGGYTQYF,TGCAGGGCAGGGGGTGGATATACGCAGTATTTT
-,TRBV5-1,TRBJ2-7,-,CASSRAQGREQYF,TGCGCCAGCAGCAGGGCCCAGGGCCGGGAGCAGTACTTC
few,TRBV6-5,TRBJ2-7,TRBD2,CASRLADSGAYEQYF,TGTGCCAGCCGACTAGCCGATTCCGGGGCCTACGAGCAGTACTTC
-,TRBV21-1,TRBJ2-5,-,CARWGAHTYQETQYF,TGTGCCAGATGGGGGGCACACACGTACCAAGAGACCCAGTACTTC
-,TRBV30,TRBJ2-7,-,CAWSVTHEQYF,TGTGCCTGGAGTGTAACCCACGAGCAGTACTTC
-,TRBV28,TRBJ1-5,-,CASRLRTESNQPQHF,TGTGCCAGCAGACTCCGGACCGAAAGCAATCAGCCCCAGCATTTT
-,TRBV27,TRBJ2-5,-,CASRRPGVGETQYF,TGTGCCAGCAGACGCCCGGGGGTTGGGGAGACCCAGTACTTC
-,TRBV9,TRBJ2-5,-,CASSVGGERMETQYF,TGTGCCAGCAGCGTAGGAGGAGAGCGGATGGAGACCCAGTACTTC
-,TRBV6-5,TRBJ2-2,-,CASSYSTAVTGELFF,TGTGCCAGCAGTTACTCGACAGCAGTCACCGGGGAGCTGTTTTTT
few,TRBV4-1,TRBJ1-2,TRBD1,CASSQGIHRGRAYGYTF,TGCGCCAGCAGCCAAGGAATCCACAGGGGGCGCGCCTATGGCTACACCTTC
-,TRBV7-9,TRBJ1-1,-,CASSLQGGDTEAFF,TGTGCCAGCAGCCTACAGGGAGGGGACACTGAAGCTTTCTTT
-,TRBV4-2,TRBJ2-1,TRBD2,CASSQDKNSGRSLEQFF,TGTGCCAGCAGCCAAGATAAGAATAGCGGGAGGTCCCTTGAGCAGTTCTTC
once,TRBV18,TRBJ2-7,-,CASSPPSFYEQYF,TGTGCCAGCTCACCGCCTAGTTTCTACGAGCAGTACTTC
-,TRBV6-5,TRBJ1-2,-,CASSPTPGQGYGYTF,TGTGCCAGCAGTCCCACTCCGGGCCAGGGGTATGGCTACACCTTC
many,TRBV28,TRBJ1-2,TRBD1,CASSPLTGDNGYTF,TGTGCCAGCAGTCCCCTGACAGGGGATAATGGCTACACCTTC
-,TRBV2,TRBJ1-1,TRBD1,CASRSQGGNTEAFF,TGTGCCAGCAGATCACAGGGGGGGAACACTGAAGCTTTCTTT
-,TRBV9,TRBJ2-7,TRBD1,CASSVSDRARQQYF,TGTGCCAGCAGCGTATCGGACAGGGCCAGGCAGCAGTACTTC
few,TRBV27,TRBJ1-5,-,CASSLSGNSHLPQHF,TGTGCCAGCAGTTTATCGGGGAATAGCCATTTGCCCCAGCATTTT
once,TRBV6-1,TRBJ2-3,-,CASSARGITDTQYF,TGTGCCAGCAGTGCTAGAGGGATTACAGATACGCAGTATTTT
-,TRBV11-2,TRBJ2-5,TRBD2,CASSVGLVGETQYF,TGTGCCAGCAGCGTGGGACTAGTAGGTGAGACCCAGTACTTC
-,TRBV19,TRBJ2-5,-,CASSHLLTYEETQYF,TGTGCCAGTTCCCACCTCCTAACGTATGAAGAGACCCAGTACTTC
few,TRBV7-9,TRBJ2-2,TRBD1,CASRLGQGKPGELFF,TGTGCCAGCAGGCTGGGACAGGGAAAACCGGGGGAGCTGTTTTTT
-,TRBV6-5,TRBJ1-2,-,CASSYQGPAYGYTF,TGTGCCAGCAGTTACCAGGGTCCTGCCTATGGCTACACCTTC
-,TRBV7-3,TRBJ2-2,-,CASSSKTTGGELFF,TGTGCCAGCAGCTCCAAAACTACAGGGGGGGAGCTGTTTTTT
-,TRBV30,TRBJ2-1,TRBD2,CAWSLAGVIAEQFF,TGTGCCTGGAGTTTAGCGGGAGTAATAGCTGAGCAGTTCTTC
-,TRBV6-1,TRBJ1-1,-,CASTPGVNTEAFF,TGTGCCAGCACACCGGGCGTGAACACTGAAGCTTTCTTT
-,TRBV30,TRBJ1-1,-,CAWSGTMNTEAFF,TGTGCCTGGAGTGGGACAATGAACACTGAAGCTTTCTTT